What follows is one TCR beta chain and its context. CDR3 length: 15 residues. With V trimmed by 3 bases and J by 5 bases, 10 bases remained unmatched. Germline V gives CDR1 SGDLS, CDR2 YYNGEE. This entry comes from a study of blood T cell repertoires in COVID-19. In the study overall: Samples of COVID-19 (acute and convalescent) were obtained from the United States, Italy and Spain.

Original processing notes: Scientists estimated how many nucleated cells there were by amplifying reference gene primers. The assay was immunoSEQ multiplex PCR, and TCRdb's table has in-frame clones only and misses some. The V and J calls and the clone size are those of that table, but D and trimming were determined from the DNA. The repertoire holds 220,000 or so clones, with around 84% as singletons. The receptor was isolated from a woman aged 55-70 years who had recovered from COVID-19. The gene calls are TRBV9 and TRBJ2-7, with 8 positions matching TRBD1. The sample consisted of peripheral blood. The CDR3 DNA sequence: TGTGCCAGCAGCGGCGCCTTCCAGGGGGCCAACGAGCAGTACTTC. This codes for CASSGAFQGANEQYF.